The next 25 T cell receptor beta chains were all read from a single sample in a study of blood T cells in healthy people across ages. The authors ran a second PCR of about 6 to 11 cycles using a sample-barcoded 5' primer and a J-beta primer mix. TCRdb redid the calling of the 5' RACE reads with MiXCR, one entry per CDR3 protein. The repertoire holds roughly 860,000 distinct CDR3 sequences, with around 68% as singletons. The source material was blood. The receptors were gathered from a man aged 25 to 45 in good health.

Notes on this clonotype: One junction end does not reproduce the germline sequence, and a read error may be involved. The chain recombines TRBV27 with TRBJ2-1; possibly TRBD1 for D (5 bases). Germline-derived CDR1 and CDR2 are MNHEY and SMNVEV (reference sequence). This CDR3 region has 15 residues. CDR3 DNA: TGTGCCAGCAGTTTTACGCAGGGATCCTGCAATGAGCAGTTCTTC. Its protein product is CASSFTQGSCNEQFF.

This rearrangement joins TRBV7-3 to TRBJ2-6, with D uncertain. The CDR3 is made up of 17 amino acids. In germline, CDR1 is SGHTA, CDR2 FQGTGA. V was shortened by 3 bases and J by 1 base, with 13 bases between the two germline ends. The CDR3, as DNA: TGTGCCAGCAGCTTGAACGCGGATCGTTCTGGGGCCAACGTCCTGACTTTC. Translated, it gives CASSLNADRSGANVLTF. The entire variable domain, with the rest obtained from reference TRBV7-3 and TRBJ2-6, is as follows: GAGVSQTPSNKVTEKGKYVELRCDPISGHTALYWYRQSLGQGPEFLIYFQGTGAADDSGLPNDRFFAVRPEGSVSTLKIQRTERGDSAVYLCASSLNADRSGANVLTFGAGSRLTVL.

The CDR3 protein is CAISELAGQETQYF. In DNA form, the CDR3 reads TGTGCCATCAGTGAGCTAGCGGGGCAAGAGACCCAGTACTTC. The V gene is TRBV10-3, the J gene TRBJ2-5; 9 bases agree with TRBD2. The CDR3 sequence is 14 residues long. Germline-derived CDR1 and CDR2 are ENHRY and SYGVKD. V lost 2 bases to trimming and J lost 2 bases; unmatched junction nucleotides: 0.

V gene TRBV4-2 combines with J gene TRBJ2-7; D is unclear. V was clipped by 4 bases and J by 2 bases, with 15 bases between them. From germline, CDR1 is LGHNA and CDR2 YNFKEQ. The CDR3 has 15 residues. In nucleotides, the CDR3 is TGTGCCAGCAGCCGAACAGTCCTATCTACCTACGAGCAGTACTTC. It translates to CASSRTVLSTYEQYF.

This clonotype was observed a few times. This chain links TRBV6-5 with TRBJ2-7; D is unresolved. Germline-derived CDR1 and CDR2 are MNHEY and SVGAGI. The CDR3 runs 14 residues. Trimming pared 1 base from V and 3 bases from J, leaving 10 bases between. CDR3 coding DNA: TGTGCCAGCAGTTACTTGAAAAAGGGCTACGAGCAGTACTTC. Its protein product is CASSYLKKGYEQYF.

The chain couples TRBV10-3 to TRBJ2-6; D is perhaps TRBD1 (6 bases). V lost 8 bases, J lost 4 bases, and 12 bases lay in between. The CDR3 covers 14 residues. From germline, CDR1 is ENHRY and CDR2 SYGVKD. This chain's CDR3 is CAIGQSSGANVLTF. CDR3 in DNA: TGTGCCATCGGACAGTCCTCCGGGGCCAACGTCCTGACTTTC.

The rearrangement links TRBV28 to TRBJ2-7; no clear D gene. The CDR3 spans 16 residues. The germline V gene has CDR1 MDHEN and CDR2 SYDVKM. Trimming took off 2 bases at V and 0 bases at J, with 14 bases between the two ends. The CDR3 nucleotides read TGTGCCAGCAGTTTACCCCCGGCCCGTGACTCCTACGAGCAGTACTTC. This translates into CASSLPPARDSYEQYF.

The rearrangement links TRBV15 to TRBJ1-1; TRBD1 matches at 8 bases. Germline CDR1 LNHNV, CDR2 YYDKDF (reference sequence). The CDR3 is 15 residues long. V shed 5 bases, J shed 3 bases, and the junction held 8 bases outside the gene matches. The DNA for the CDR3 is TGTGCCACCAGCCCGCGAGGACAGGGACACACTGAAGCTTTCTTT. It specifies CATSPRGQGHTEAFF.

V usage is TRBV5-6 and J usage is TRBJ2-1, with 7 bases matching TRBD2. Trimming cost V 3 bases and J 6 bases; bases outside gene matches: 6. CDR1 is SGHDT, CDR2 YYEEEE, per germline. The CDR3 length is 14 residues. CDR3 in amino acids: CASSSLGRANEQFF. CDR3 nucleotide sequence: TGTGCCAGCAGCTCCCTGGGGAGGGCCAATGAGCAGTTCTTC. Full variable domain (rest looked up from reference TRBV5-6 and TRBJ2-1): DAGVTQSPTHLIKTRGQQVTLRCSPKSGHDTVSWYQQALGQGPQFIFQYYEEEERQRGNFPDRFSGHQFPNYSSELNVNALLLGDSALYLCASSSLGRANEQFFGPGTRLTVL.

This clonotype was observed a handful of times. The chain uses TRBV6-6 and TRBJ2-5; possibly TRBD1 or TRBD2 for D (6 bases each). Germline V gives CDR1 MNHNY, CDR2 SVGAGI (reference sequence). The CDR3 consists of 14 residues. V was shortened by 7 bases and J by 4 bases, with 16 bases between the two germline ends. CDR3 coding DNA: TGTGCCAGCAATCGAGACAGGAGGGGAGAGACCCAGTACTTC. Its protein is CASNRDRRGETQYF.

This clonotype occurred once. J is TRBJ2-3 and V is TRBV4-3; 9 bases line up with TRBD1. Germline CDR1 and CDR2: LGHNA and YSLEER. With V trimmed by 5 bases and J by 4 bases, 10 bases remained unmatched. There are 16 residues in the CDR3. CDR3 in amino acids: CASSYSGTGLSDTQYF. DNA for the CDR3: TGCGCCAGCAGCTACTCCGGGACAGGGTTGTCAGATACGCAGTATTTT.

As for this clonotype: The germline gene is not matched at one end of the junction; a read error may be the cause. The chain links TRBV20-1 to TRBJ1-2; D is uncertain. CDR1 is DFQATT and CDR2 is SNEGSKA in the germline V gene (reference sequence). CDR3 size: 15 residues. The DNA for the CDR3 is TGTAGTGCTAGCATCCCAGGCGCCCCCAACTATGGCTACACCTTC. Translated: CSASIPGAPNYGYTF.

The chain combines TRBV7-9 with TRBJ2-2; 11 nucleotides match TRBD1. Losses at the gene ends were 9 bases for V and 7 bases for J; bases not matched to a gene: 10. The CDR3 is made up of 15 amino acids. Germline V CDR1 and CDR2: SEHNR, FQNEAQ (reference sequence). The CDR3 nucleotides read TGTGCCAGTTGGAGGACAGGGGGCTTCGGCGGGGAGCTGTTTTTT. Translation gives CASWRTGGFGGELFF.

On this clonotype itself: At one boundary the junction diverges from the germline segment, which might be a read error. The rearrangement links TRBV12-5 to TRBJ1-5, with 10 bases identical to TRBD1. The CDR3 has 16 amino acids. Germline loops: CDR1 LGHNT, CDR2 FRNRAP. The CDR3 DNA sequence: TGTGCTGGTGGTTTGGCCCCTGACAGGGGGCGACAGCCCCAGCATTTT. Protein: CAGGLAPDRGRQPQHF. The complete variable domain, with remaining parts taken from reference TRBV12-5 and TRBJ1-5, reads DARVTQTPRHKVTEMGQEVTMRCQPILGHNTVFWYRQTMMQGLELLAYFRNRAPLDDSGMPKDRFSAEMPDATLATLKIQPSEPRDSAVYFCAGGLAPDRGRQPQHFGDGTRLSIL.

CDR3 bases: TGCAGTGCTCTTGATGGCTACACCTTC. As protein: CSALDGYTF. This chain connects TRBV20-1 to TRBJ1-2; D call uncertain. The CDR3 is made up of 9 amino acids. The germline CDR1 and CDR2 sequences are DFQATT and SNEGSKA (reference sequence). Trimming pared 5 bases from V and 6 bases from J, leaving 4 bases between.

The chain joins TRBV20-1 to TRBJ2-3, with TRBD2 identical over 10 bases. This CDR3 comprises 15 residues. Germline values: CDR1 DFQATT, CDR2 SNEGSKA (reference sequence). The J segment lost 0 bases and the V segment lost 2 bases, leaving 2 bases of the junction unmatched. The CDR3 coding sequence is TGCAGTGCTAGAAAGCGGGAGGGTAGCACAGATACGCAGTATTTT. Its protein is CSARKREGSTDTQYF.

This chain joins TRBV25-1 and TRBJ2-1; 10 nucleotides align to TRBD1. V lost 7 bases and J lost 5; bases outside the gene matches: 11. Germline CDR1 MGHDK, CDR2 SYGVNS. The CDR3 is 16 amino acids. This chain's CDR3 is CASKSPGTGANNEQFF. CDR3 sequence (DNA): TGTGCCAGCAAAAGCCCCGGGACAGGGGCGAACAATGAGCAGTTCTTC.

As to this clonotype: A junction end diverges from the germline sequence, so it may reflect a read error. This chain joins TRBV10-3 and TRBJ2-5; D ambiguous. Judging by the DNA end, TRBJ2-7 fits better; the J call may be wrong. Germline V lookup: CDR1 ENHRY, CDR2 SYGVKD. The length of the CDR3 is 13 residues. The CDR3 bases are TGTGCCATCAGTGAGTCGACCTCCTGCGAGCAGTACTTC. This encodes CAISESTSCEQYF.

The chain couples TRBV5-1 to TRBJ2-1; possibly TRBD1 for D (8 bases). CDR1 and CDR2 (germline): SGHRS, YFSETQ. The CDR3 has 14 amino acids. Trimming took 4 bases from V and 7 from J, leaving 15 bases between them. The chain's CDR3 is CASSDGQGGNEQFF. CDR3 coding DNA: TGCGCCAGCAGCGACGGACAGGGAGGGAATGAGCAGTTCTTC.

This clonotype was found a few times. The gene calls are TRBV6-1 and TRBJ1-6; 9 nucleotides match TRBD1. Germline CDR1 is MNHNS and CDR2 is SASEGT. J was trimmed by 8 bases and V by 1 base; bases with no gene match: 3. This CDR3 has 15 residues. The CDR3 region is CASSEEGTGYSPLHF. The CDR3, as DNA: TGTGCCAGCAGTGAAGAGGGGACAGGGTATTCACCCCTCCACTTT.

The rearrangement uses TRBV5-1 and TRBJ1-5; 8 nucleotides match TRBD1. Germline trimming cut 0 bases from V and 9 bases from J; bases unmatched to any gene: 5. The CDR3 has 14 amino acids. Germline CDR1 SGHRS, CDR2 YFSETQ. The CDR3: CASSLATGDTPQHF. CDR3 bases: TGCGCCAGCAGCTTGGCGACAGGGGACACGCCCCAGCATTTT. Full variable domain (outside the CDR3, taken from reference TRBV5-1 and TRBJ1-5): KAGVTQTPRYLIKTRGQQVTLSCSPISGHRSVSWYQQTPGQGLQFLFEYFSETQRNKGNFPGRFSGRQFSNSRSEMNVSTLELGDSALYLCASSLATGDTPQHFGDGTRLSIL.

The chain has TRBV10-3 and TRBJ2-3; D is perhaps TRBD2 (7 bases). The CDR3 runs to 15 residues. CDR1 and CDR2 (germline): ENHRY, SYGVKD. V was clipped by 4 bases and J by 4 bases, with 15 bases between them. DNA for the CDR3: TGTGCCATCAGTGGAGGGGGGGTCGTCGCAGATACGCAGTATTTT. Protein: CAISGGGVVADTQYF.

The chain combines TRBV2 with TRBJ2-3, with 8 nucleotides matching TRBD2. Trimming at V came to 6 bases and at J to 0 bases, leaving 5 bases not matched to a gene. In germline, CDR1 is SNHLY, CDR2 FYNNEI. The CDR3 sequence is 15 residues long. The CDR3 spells CASRPRGASTDTQYF. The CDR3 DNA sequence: TGTGCCAGCAGGCCGCGGGGGGCTAGCACAGATACGCAGTATTTT. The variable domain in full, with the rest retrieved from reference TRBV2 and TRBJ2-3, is EPEVTQTPSHQVTQMGQEVILRCVPISNHLYFYWYRQILGQKVEFLVSFYNNEISEKSEIFDDQFSVERPDGSNFTLKIRSTKLEDSAMYFCASRPRGASTDTQYFGPGTRLTVL.

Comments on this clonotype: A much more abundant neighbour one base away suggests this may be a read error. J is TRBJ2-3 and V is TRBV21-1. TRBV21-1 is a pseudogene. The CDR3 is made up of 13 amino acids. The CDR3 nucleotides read TGTGCCAGCAGTAACCGGAACACAGATACGCAGTATTTT. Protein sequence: CASSNRNTDTQYF.

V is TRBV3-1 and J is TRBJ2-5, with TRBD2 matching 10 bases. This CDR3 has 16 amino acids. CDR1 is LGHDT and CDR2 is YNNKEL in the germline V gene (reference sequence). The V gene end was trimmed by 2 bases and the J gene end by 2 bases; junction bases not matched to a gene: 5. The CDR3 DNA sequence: TGTGCCAGCAGCCAATATAGCGGGGGGACACAAGAGACCCAGTACTTC. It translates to CASSQYSGGTQETQYF.